Sequencing of this T cell receptor (beta chain) was carried out in a study of blood T cell repertoires in COVID-19. V lost 6 bases and J lost 8, with 13 bases in between. The CDR3 spans 12 residues. Here immunoSEQ multiplex PCR was the method, and the copy in TCRdb shows in-frame clones only, minus some. Of about 180,000 clones listed, approximately 85% are singletons. This chain joins TRBV12-3 or TRBV12-4 and TRBJ1-2, with D uncertain. Material for sequencing was peripheral blood. The clonotype comes from an elderly woman with acute or convalescent COVID-19. CDR3 sequence: CASSDLMRGYTF. DNA of the CDR3: TGTGCCAGCAGCGACCTCATGAGGGGCTACACCTTC.